This T cell receptor beta chain is drawn from a study of T cell repertoires in cytomegalovirus infection. Study as a whole: The public TCR beta signatures pointed to both CMV infection and matching HLA type. Study-wide results and caveats: Of the TCR beta families, the public ones yielded a cumulative frequency that identified carriers of CMV plus the relevant HLA. Clonotype analysis showed dominance of the ex vivo response by HLA-C-restricted CMV-specific TCR beta clonotypes.

In TCRdb, the reads were re-called with MiXCR into one record per CDR3 protein. The sample includes some 700,000 distinct CDR3 sequences, about 40% seen only once; the top ten take about 2.8%. Comment on this clonotype: The antigen remains undetermined.

Sequencing was done on a sample of PBMCs. This TCR derives from a human donor in good health (CMV status not recorded). Some clones in this sample may be carry-over from other donors' samples.

The CDR3 sequence is CASSPGNSQGLGSTQYF. In nucleotides, the CDR3 is TGTGCCAGCAGCCCAGGGAATAGCCAGGGCCTAGGTTCGACCCAGTACTTC. The chain combines TRBV5-5 with TRBJ2-5, with D perhaps TRBD1 (5 bases). Per the germline V gene, CDR1 is SGHKS and CDR2 is YYEKEE (reference sequence). The CDR3 covers 17 residues. Trimming removed 4 bases at V and 7 bases at J, with 26 bases between.